This TCR beta chain came from a study of identical twins. Regarding the study as a whole: The presence of invariant MAIT and iNKT cells could partly confound analyses of zero-insertion sequences.

In its sample, this clonotype was seen a few times. Antigen specificity is unknown. Each CDR3 protein gets one entry after TCRdb re-called the 5' RACE reads with MiXCR. The sample has 1.5 million to 2 million distinct CDR3 sequences, about 30% seen once. The germline gives CDR1 SQVTM, CDR2 ANQGSEA. CDR3 length: 11 residues. The trim removed 7 bases at V and 9 bases at J, leaving 6 bases unmatched. The specimen sequenced was cord blood. The genes are TRBV29-1 and TRBJ2-1; 7 bases line up with TRBD2. The sequence came from a newborn girl in good health. The CDR3 protein is CSGAIAGEQFF. The CDR3 DNA follows: TGCAGCGGGGCTATAGCGGGTGAGCAGTTCTTC.